Reported below is one T cell receptor (beta chain). This specimen belongs to a study of blood T cell repertoires in COVID-19. All enrollees were roughly 18 to 90 years old and from approximately 24 US areas. Researchers sorted participants into cohorts using their self-reported clinical history. Germline CDR1 is SQVTM and CDR2 is ANQGSEA. The CDR3 covers 15 residues. The ends lost 4 bases at V and 0 bases at J; junction bases unmatched: 8. Sequencing used immunoSEQ multiplex PCR; TCRdb keeps in-frame clones, though not all of them. The data show over 150,000 clones, with approximately 85% seen just once and approximately 6.2% held by the top ten.

This chain connects TRBV29-1 to TRBJ1-2, with 7 nucleotides matching TRBD1. The sequenced material came from PBMCs or T cells enriched from blood (not recorded which). The TCR sequence derives from a man aged 40-55 years who had recovered from COVID-19. CDR3 protein: CSVVGQSLANYGYTF. Here the CDR3 DNA reads TGCAGCGTTGTGGGACAGTCCCTAGCTAACTATGGCTACACCTTC. Using reference TRBV29-1 and TRBJ1-2 for the parts outside the CDR3, the full variable domain is SAVISQKPSRDICQRGTSLTIQCQVDSQVTMMFWYRQQPGQSLTLIATANQGSEATYESGFVIDKFPISRPNLTFSTLTVSNMSPEDSSIYLCSVVGQSLANYGYTFGSGTRLTVV.